A single sample is the source of the 5 T cell receptor beta chains below, sequenced in a study of blood T cell repertoires in COVID-19. Profiling relied on immunoSEQ multiplex PCR, and the TCRdb table lists in-frame clones only, not all of them. The table lists around 100,000 clones, roughly four fifths of them singletons, with about 20% in the top ten. The sample consisted of peripheral blood. Receptors originate from a man aged 65 to 85 with active or convalescent COVID-19.

This clone was seen once. The chain uses TRBV6-5 and TRBJ1-2, with a possible D match to TRBD1 (6 bases). V was trimmed by 0 bases and J by 4 bases, leaving 12 bases between them. There are 15 residues in the CDR3. Germline values: CDR1 MNHEY, CDR2 SVGAGI. The chain's CDR3 is CASSYSGAQGYGYTF. DNA for the CDR3: TGTGCCAGCAGTTACTCAGGTGCACAGGGCTATGGCTACACCTTC.

This chain joins TRBV28 and TRBJ1-5, with 7 bases identical to TRBD1. V shed 7 bases, J shed 10 bases, and the junction held 10 bases outside the gene matches. Germline V gene lookup returns CDR1 MDHEN and CDR2 SYDVKM. This CDR3 region has 13 residues. The CDR3 loop reads CASTGTALRPQHF. The DNA for the CDR3 is TGTGCCAGCACCGGGACAGCCCTCCGACCCCAGCATTTT. Full variable domain (remainder filled in from reference TRBV28 and TRBJ1-5): DVKVTQSSRYLVKRTGEKVFLECVQDMDHENMFWYRQDPGLGLRLIYFSYDVKMKEKGDIPEGYSVSREKKERFSLILESASTNQTSMYLCASTGTALRPQHFGDGTRLSIL.

This chain joins TRBV5-6 and TRBJ2-7; 7 positions match TRBD2. The V gene's germline CDR1 is SGHDT and CDR2 YYEEEE. With V trimmed by 0 bases and J by 5 bases, 5 bases remained unmatched. This CDR3 spans 14 amino acids. CDR3: CASSLGGGGHEQYF. CDR3 DNA sequence: TGTGCCAGCAGCTTGGGTGGCGGGGGTCACGAGCAGTACTTC. The whole variable domain, remainder taken from reference TRBV5-6 and TRBJ2-7, is DAGVTQSPTHLIKTRGQQVTLRCSPKSGHDTVSWYQQALGQGPQFIFQYYEEEERQRGNFPDRFSGHQFPNYSSELNVNALLLGDSALYLCASSLGGGGHEQYFGPGTRLTVT.

The chain uses TRBV15 and TRBJ2-5; D unclear. This CDR3 has 13 residues. The germline gives CDR1 LNHNV, CDR2 YYDKDF (reference sequence). The V end lost 0 bases, the J end lost 4 bases, and 6 bases lay between the germline ends. CDR3 in amino acids: CATSRESVETQYF. The CDR3 DNA reads as TGTGCCACCAGCAGAGAATCCGTAGAGACCCAGTACTTC.

The chain couples TRBV6-5 to TRBJ2-7; 8 bases are a match to TRBD1. V was clipped by 7 bases and J by 4 bases; unmatched bases: 9. The CDR3 is 14 amino acids. Germline V gene sequence: CDR1 MNHEY, CDR2 SVGAGI. The CDR3 region has the DNA TGTGCCAGCATTTCCCGACAGGGGCAGTACGAGCAGTACTTC. Protein: CASISRQGQYEQYF.